This TCR beta chain was observed in a study of T-cell memory formation after mild COVID-19. 5'RACE primed at constant segments yielded TCR alpha and TCR beta cDNA libraries bearing sample barcodes and UMIs. One entry per CDR3 protein, called by TCRdb with MiXCR from the 5' RACE reads. Here the sample spans 400,000 to 500,000 distinct CDR3 sequences, about 20% being singletons. Germline values: CDR1 LNHDA, CDR2 SQIVND (reference sequence). The length of the CDR3 is 16 residues. V lost 4 bases and J lost 10, with 22 bases in between. The sequencing input was PBMCs or a T cell subset sorted from them (not recorded which). This chain connects TRBV19 to TRBJ2-2, with D perhaps TRBD1 or TRBD2 (5 bases each). The sequence came from a man younger than 35 who had mild COVID-19 (a few samples of this study predate the infection). Cell type and time point are not known. CDR3 DNA: TGTGCCAGTAGTAGCCTCCGGGACGGAATAGTCGCGGAGCTGTTTTTT. This gives the protein CASSSLRDGIVAELFF.